The 30 T cell receptor beta chains presented below share a single source sample, sequenced in a study of T cells in pancreatic ductal adenocarcinoma. The method was immunoSEQ multiplex PCR; TCRdb's version includes in-frame clones alone and lacks a portion of them. The table includes more than 85,000 clones, 90% to 95% detected once. The selected patients with pancreatic ductal adenocarcinoma had surgery but no neoadjuvant therapy. Input material: PBMCs. These receptor sequences come from a human donor with pancreatic ductal adenocarcinoma.

V gene TRBV6-1 combines with J gene TRBJ2-5; D unclear. The length of the CDR3 is 13 residues. Germline loops: CDR1 MNHNS, CDR2 SASEGT. V lost 0 bases and J 5 bases, leaving 7 bases between the germline ends. In nucleotides, the CDR3 is TGTGCCAGCAGTGAAGCGCTTCGGGAGACCCAGTACTTC. It codes for CASSEALRETQYF.

This clone has only one observation. V usage is TRBV6-1 and J usage is TRBJ1-4, with D perhaps TRBD1 (5 bases). V was pared by 0 bases and J by 8 bases, with 10 bases between. The CDR3 contains 14 residues. Germline V gene data show CDR1 as MNHNS and CDR2 as SASEGT. The CDR3 reads CASSEARGREKLFF. In DNA form, the CDR3 reads TGTGCCAGCAGTGAAGCGCGGGGCCGCGAAAAACTGTTTTTT.

The rearrangement uses TRBV5-5 and TRBJ2-5; D is possibly TRBD2 (6 bases). From germline, CDR1 is SGHKS and CDR2 YYEKEE (reference sequence). V gave up 3 bases and J gave up 1 base, with 10 bases separating them. The CDR3 contains 14 residues. CDR3 in amino acids: CASSSGLGQETQYF. CDR3 coding DNA: TGTGCCAGCAGCTCGGGACTGGGCCAAGAGACCCAGTACTTC.

CDR3 protein: CASSLVARTEAFF. In DNA form, the CDR3 reads TGTGCCAGCAGCTTAGTAGCGCGCACTGAAGCTTTCTTT. The chain is built from TRBV11-3 and TRBJ1-1, with D unclear. The CDR3 is made up of 13 amino acids. Trimming took 1 base from V and 4 from J, leaving 7 bases between them. Germline values: CDR1 SGHNT, CDR2 YENEEA.

The chain links TRBV5-1 to TRBJ2-7; 7 positions agree with TRBD2. The CDR3 is made up of 13 amino acids. Germline V gene sequence: CDR1 SGHRS, CDR2 YFSETQ. V was clipped by 4 bases and J by 4 bases; unmatched bases: 5. For the CDR3, the DNA is TGCGCCAGCAGCCCTACTAGCGAATACGAGCAGTACTTC. It codes for CASSPTSEYEQYF.

This chain uses TRBV7-2 with TRBJ1-2; no reliable D call. This CDR3 has 15 residues. CDR1 and CDR2 from the germline V gene are SGHTA and FQGNSA. Trimming left V 1 base short and J 3 bases short, with 12 bases between. Written as DNA, the CDR3 is TGTGCCAGCAGCTTAGGCCCCGGAGTATACTATGGCTACACCTTC. Encoded protein: CASSLGPGVYYGYTF.

This rearrangement joins TRBV19 to TRBJ2-7; 9 bases line up with TRBD1. The CDR3 is 15 amino acids. Germline lookup yields CDR1 LNHDA and CDR2 SQIVND (reference sequence). Trimming at V came to 3 bases and at J to 0 bases, leaving 3 bases not matched to a gene. The CDR3 is CASSIGTGSSYEQYF. The CDR3 DNA reads TGTGCCAGTAGTATTGGGACAGGGAGCTCCTACGAGCAGTACTTC.

The chain carries TRBV5-1 and TRBJ2-1; D is possibly TRBD2 (6 bases). The CDR3 totals 15 residues. Trimming pared 5 bases from V and 8 bases from J, leaving 20 bases between. Germline V gene lookup returns CDR1 SGHRS and CDR2 YFSETQ. CDR3 amino acids: CASRGNGGPLYEQFF. The CDR3 nucleotides are TGCGCCAGCAGGGGTAACGGGGGACCCCTTTATGAGCAGTTCTTC. The complete variable domain, with remaining parts taken from reference TRBV5-1 and TRBJ2-1, reads KAGVTQTPRYLIKTRGQQVTLSCSPISGHRSVSWYQQTPGQGLQFLFEYFSETQRNKGNFPGRFSGRQFSNSRSEMNVSTLELGDSALYLCASRGNGGPLYEQFFGPGTRLTVL.

This rearrangement joins TRBV10-3 to TRBJ2-7, with TRBD1 identical over 9 bases. Unmatched junction bases numbered 10, after V lost 7 bases and J lost 6 bases. The CDR3 spans 14 residues. Germline V gene lookup returns CDR1 ENHRY and CDR2 SYGVKD. CDR3 coding DNA: TGTGCCATCACCAGGACAGGGGACCCTTCCGAGCAGTACTTC. Amino acid sequence: CAITRTGDPSEQYF.

This chain connects TRBV6-5 to TRBJ2-1; a weak D match, TRBD1 (5 bases). From germline, CDR1 is MNHEY and CDR2 SVGAGI. The CDR3 is 14 amino acids. Trimming removed 5 bases from V and 10 bases from J, with 18 bases in between. CDR3 amino acids: CASSRGYSPREQFF. The DNA for the CDR3 is TGTGCCAGCAGTAGGGGTTACAGTCCACGGGAGCAGTTCTTC.

This chain connects TRBV28 to TRBJ2-5, with 16 bases aligning to TRBD2. CDR3 length equals 15 residues. The germline gives CDR1 MDHEN, CDR2 SYDVKM. Unmatched junction bases numbered 1, after V lost 2 bases and J lost 7 bases. The CDR3 nucleotides are TGTGCCAGCAGTTTAGGGACTAGCGGGAGGGGGACCCAGTACTTC. It encodes CASSLGTSGRGTQYF.

This sequence joins TRBV18 and TRBJ2-7; a possible D gene is TRBD1 (7 bases). The germline gives CDR1 KGHSH, CDR2 LQKENI. This CDR3 is 14 amino acids long. Trimming removed 0 bases from V and 4 bases from J, with 10 bases in between. The CDR3 spells CASSPPPGGYEQYF. DNA of the CDR3: TGTGCCAGCTCACCACCGCCAGGGGGGTACGAGCAGTACTTC.

The V call is TRBV30, the J call TRBJ2-3, with a weak D call TRBD1 (6 bases). This CDR3 has 14 amino acids. V was clipped by 2 bases and J by 5 bases, with 14 bases between them. The germline V gene has CDR1 GTSNPN and CDR2 SVGIG (reference sequence). The DNA of the CDR3 is TGTGCCTGGAGTAAGAACAGGGATGAAGATACGCAGTATTTT. Residues: CAWSKNRDEDTQYF.

The chain employs TRBV6-5 and TRBJ2-7; weak D call: TRBD2 (6 bases). The germline gives CDR1 MNHEY, CDR2 SVGAGI. CDR3 size: 15 residues. Trimming pared 6 bases from V and 2 bases from J, leaving 17 bases between. The CDR3 reads CASRQPGLGAYEQYF. CDR3 DNA sequence: TGTGCCAGCAGACAACCGGGACTGGGCGCCTACGAGCAGTACTTC.

In this sample, this clone turned up once. The chain recombines TRBV5-6 with TRBJ2-5; D not resolved. The length of the CDR3 is 14 residues. CDR1 and CDR2 from the germline V gene are SGHDT and YYEEEE. The V end lost 0 bases, the J end lost 4 bases, and 10 bases lay between the germline ends. CDR3 amino acids: CASSLAGYGETQYF. DNA of the CDR3: TGTGCCAGCAGCTTGGCCGGGTATGGAGAGACCCAGTACTTC.

V usage is TRBV30 and J usage is TRBJ2-7; D ambiguous. The germline CDR1 and CDR2 sequences are GTSNPN and SVGIG (reference sequence). CDR3 length equals 14 residues. V lost 2 bases to trimming and J lost 4 bases, with 15 bases between them. CDR3 sequence reads: CAWSTDLGSYEQYF. CDR3 sequence (DNA): TGTGCCTGGAGTACTGACTTAGGTTCTTACGAGCAGTACTTC.

The chain links TRBV5-1 to TRBJ2-1, with TRBD1 as a possible D gene (5 bases). Germline CDR1 reads SGHRS; CDR2 reads YFSETQ. Trimming shortened V by 2 bases and J by 9 bases, and 15 bases separated the two germline ends. This CDR3 contains 14 residues. The CDR3 region is CASSLSVGLSEQFF. The DNA of the CDR3 is TGCGCCAGCAGCTTAAGTGTGGGGCTTAGTGAGCAGTTCTTC.

J is TRBJ1-1 and V is TRBV5-1; 9 bases are shared with TRBD1. The trim removed 3 bases at V and 6 bases at J, leaving 12 bases unmatched. In germline, CDR1 is SGHRS, CDR2 YFSETQ. The CDR3 is made up of 16 amino acids. The CDR3 DNA reads as TGCGCCAGCAGCTCGGACAGGGGATGGGATGGTGCTGAAGCTTTCTTT. Translating it yields CASSSDRGWDGAEAFF.

The J gene is TRBJ2-1, the V gene TRBV5-1, with D perhaps matching TRBD2 (5 bases). Trimming pared 0 bases from V and 9 bases from J, leaving 13 bases between. The CDR3 is made up of 14 amino acids. Germline lookup yields CDR1 SGHRS and CDR2 YFSETQ. CDR3 residues: CASSLALVAGEQFF. CDR3 coding DNA: TGCGCCAGCAGCTTGGCCCTTGTCGCGGGTGAGCAGTTCTTC. Full variable domain (missing parts from reference TRBV5-1 and TRBJ2-1): KAGVTQTPRYLIKTRGQQVTLSCSPISGHRSVSWYQQTPGQGLQFLFEYFSETQRNKGNFPGRFSGRQFSNSRSEMNVSTLELGDSALYLCASSLALVAGEQFFGPGTRLTVL.

The chain has TRBV6-1 and TRBJ2-7; D uncertain. The CDR3 consists of 11 residues. V was clipped by 2 bases and J by 6 bases, with 5 bases between them. CDR1 MNHNS and CDR2 SASEGT come from the germline V gene. Here the CDR3 reads CASSESPEQYF. CDR3 bases: TGTGCCAGCAGTGAAAGCCCCGAGCAGTACTTC.

This sequence joins TRBV7-2 and TRBJ2-2, with a tentative D call TRBD2 (6 bases). Trimming took off 5 bases at V and 0 bases at J, with 13 bases between the two ends. This CDR3 is built from 16 residues. The germline gives CDR1 SGHTA, CDR2 FQGNSA. The CDR3 region is CASSNYLATNTGELFF. Written as DNA, the CDR3 is TGTGCCAGCAGCAACTATCTAGCGACGAACACCGGGGAGCTGTTTTTT.

The V call is TRBV5-1, the J call TRBJ1-2; 9 positions agree with TRBD1. The CDR3 is 15 amino acids. V lost 5 bases and J lost 8; bases outside the gene matches: 13. Per the germline V gene, CDR1 is SGHRS and CDR2 is YFSETQ. CDR3 nucleotides: TGCGCCAGCAGTACAGGGGGCGCAGGTGCTGACGGCTACACCTTC. This translates into CASSTGGAGADGYTF. Supplemented by reference TRBV5-1 and TRBJ1-2, the full variable domain reads KAGVTQTPRYLIKTRGQQVTLSCSPISGHRSVSWYQQTPGQGLQFLFEYFSETQRNKGNFPGRFSGRQFSNSRSEMNVSTLELGDSALYLCASSTGGAGADGYTFGSGTRLTVV.

This clone appeared a single time. V is TRBV28 and J is TRBJ1-2, with D hard to call. CDR3 length equals 12 residues. Trimming removed 7 bases at V and 6 bases at J, with 12 bases between. In germline, CDR1 is MDHEN, CDR2 SYDVKM. The CDR3 loop is CASNVGSHGYTF. The DNA for the CDR3 is TGTGCCAGCAACGTAGGGAGCCATGGCTACACCTTC.

The rearrangement joins TRBV30 to TRBJ1-1, with 7 bases lining up with TRBD1. CDR1 and CDR2 from the germline V gene are GTSNPN and SVGIG (reference sequence). V shed 4 bases and J 0 bases; nucleotides not matched to a gene: 2. This CDR3 has 13 residues. The CDR3 nucleotides are TGTGCCTGGACCGGGACAGTGAACACTGAAGCTTTCTTT. This sequence encodes CAWTGTVNTEAFF.

The chain combines TRBV5-1 with TRBJ2-1; 10 positions match TRBD1. The length of the CDR3 is 15 residues. Per the germline V gene, CDR1 is SGHRS and CDR2 is YFSETQ. The V and J ends lost 4 bases and 3 bases, in that order; junction bases with no gene match: 4. The CDR3 DNA sequence: TGCGCCAGCAGCAGCGGACAGGGGGGCTACAATGAGCAGTTCTTC. Its protein product is CASSSGQGGYNEQFF.

The chain combines TRBV6-1 with TRBJ2-7; D might be TRBD2 (6 bases). The CDR3 covers 13 residues. Germline V lookup: CDR1 MNHNS, CDR2 SASEGT. V was shortened by 4 bases and J by 3 bases, with 10 bases between the two germline ends. The CDR3 is CASSVTSNYEQYF. For the CDR3, the DNA is TGTGCCAGCAGTGTGACTAGTAACTACGAGCAGTACTTC.

The V call is TRBV4-1, the J call TRBJ2-1; D is unresolved. V was clipped by 0 bases and J by 5 bases, with 5 bases between them. The germline V gene has CDR1 MGHRA and CDR2 YSYEKL. The CDR3 runs 13 residues. This CDR3 reads CASSQEHDNEQFF. In DNA, the CDR3 is TGCGCCAGCAGCCAAGAACACGACAATGAGCAGTTCTTC.

V is TRBV9 and J is TRBJ2-2; TRBD2 is a possible D gene (5 bases). Per germline, CDR1 SGDLS and CDR2 YYNGEE. The CDR3 consists of 13 residues. V was cut by 4 bases and J by 6 bases, with 10 bases left in between. CDR3 amino acids: CASSPPAAGELFF. The CDR3 region has the DNA TGTGCCAGCAGCCCACCAGCGGCCGGGGAGCTGTTTTTT. Complete variable domain (other parts from reference TRBV9 and TRBJ2-2): DSGVTQTPKHLITATGQRVTLRCSPRSGDLSVYWYQQSLDQGLQFLIQYYNGEERAKGNILERFSAQQFPDLHSELNLSSLELGDSALYFCASSPPAAGELFFGEGSRLTVL.

The chain recombines TRBV6-5 with TRBJ2-7, with TRBD1 matching 9 bases. This CDR3 spans 14 amino acids. Germline-derived CDR1 and CDR2 are MNHEY and SVGAGI. The junction had 5 bases not matched to a gene; V was cut back by 4 bases and J by 4 bases. CDR3 nucleotide sequence: TGTGCCAGCAGTTCGGGACAGGGCGAGTACGAGCAGTACTTC. Its protein is CASSSGQGEYEQYF.

The table lists this clone with a count of one. The chain is built from TRBV27 and TRBJ2-7, with D possibly matching TRBD2 (5 bases). The CDR3 length is 14 residues. Germline CDR1 and CDR2: MNHEY and SMNVEV (reference sequence). Trimming stripped 6 bases from V and 2 bases from J, with 14 bases between. Written as DNA, the CDR3 is TGTGCCAGCAGCCCTAATATCGGGGCCTACGAGCAGTACTTC. It translates to CASSPNIGAYEQYF.